A selection of T cell receptor beta chains follows, all from one sample in a study of blood T cell repertoires in COVID-19. Method: immunoSEQ multiplex PCR; TCRdb's copy keeps in-frame clones and lacks some. This sample has around 150,000 clones; 84% occur once, and the top ten carry around 2.1%. Source material: peripheral blood. These receptors were collected from a man in his sixties or seventies with acute or convalescent COVID-19. Both conserved end residues are part of each CDR3. The D gene is left open where the match is weak. For some rows the clone size is stated as once, few or many, or as a class when expanded; others skip it.

size: .
D: .
V: TRBV21-1
J: TRBJ2-7
DNA: TGTGCCAGCAGCAAGACTAGTAACCCCGAGCAGTACTTC
CDR3: CASSKTSNPEQYF

size: .
D: .
V: TRBV28
J: TRBJ1-2
DNA: TGTGCCAGCAGTTTAGTAGGGGAAATTAACTATGGCTACACCTTC
CDR3: CASSLVGEINYGYTF

size: .
D: .
V: TRBV6-5
J: TRBJ1-2
DNA: TGTGCCAGCATCAGAGGGGGGGAGGGCTATGGCTACACCTTC
CDR3: CASIRGGEGYGYTF

size: .
D: .
V: TRBV6-5
J: TRBJ2-2
DNA: TGTGCCAGCAGTTCCCCTGGGCCAGGTGGGTCCGGGGAGCTGTTTTTT
CDR3: CASSSPGPGGSGELFF

size: .
D: TRBD2
V: TRBV2
J: TRBJ2-7
DNA: TGTGCCAGCAGGCCCGGGACTAGCTCTTACGAGCAGTACTTC
CDR3: CASRPGTSSYEQYF

size: .
D: TRBD2
V: TRBV3-1/TRBV3-2
J: TRBJ2-1
DNA: TGTGCCAGCAGCCAAGCGGGGTGGGAGGGGAACAATGAGCAGTTCTTC
CDR3: CASSQAGWEGNNEQFF

size: .
D: .
V: TRBV7-7
J: TRBJ2-2
DNA: TGTGCTAGCAGCTTTCACCCCAGTCGTGTTGCCAACACCGGGGAGCTGTTTTTT
CDR3: CASSFHPSRVANTGELFF

size: .
D: .
V: TRBV7-2
J: TRBJ2-1
DNA: TGTGCCAGCAGCTTCGCGGGAATCAATGAGCAGTTCTTC
CDR3: CASSFAGINEQFF

size: once
D: .
V: TRBV21-1
J: TRBJ1-6
DNA: TGTACCAGCAGCAAAGCGGAGGAAGAATCCAATTCACCCCTCCACTTT
CDR3: CTSSKAEEESNSPLHF

size: .
D: .
V: TRBV15
J: TRBJ1-6
DNA: TGTGCCACCAGCAGCGTTAGGCCCGCAGCGGATTCACCCCTCCACTTT
CDR3: CATSSVRPAADSPLHF

size: .
D: TRBD1
V: TRBV27
J: TRBJ1-5
DNA: TGTGCCAGCAGAGGCCAGGGGGGCAATCAGCCCCAGCATTTT
CDR3: CASRGQGGNQPQHF

size: once
D: .
V: TRBV7-9
J: TRBJ1-1
DNA: TGTGCCATCCAACCCGACATCCTGAACACTGAAGCTTTCTTT
CDR3: CAIQPDILNTEAFF

size: once
D: TRBD2
V: TRBV24-1
J: TRBJ2-7
DNA: TGTGCCACCCAGAGGGCGGGAGGGTCTAGCGAGCAGTACTTC
CDR3: CATQRAGGSSEQYF

size: many
D: TRBD1
V: TRBV5-1
J: TRBJ1-1
DNA: TGCGCCAGCAGCCCGGGGGACAGGGGGGACGGTAAGGGTTTCTTT
CDR3: CASSPGDRGDGKGFF

size: .
D: .
V: TRBV6-1
J: TRBJ1-2
DNA: TGTGCCAGCAGTGAAGGGGCGGGGGTAGGTGGCTACACCTTC
CDR3: CASSEGAGVGGYTF

size: .
D: .
V: TRBV9
J: TRBJ2-3
DNA: TGTGCCAGCAGCGTAGGGGCAGAGAGCACAGATACGCAGTATTTT
CDR3: CASSVGAESTDTQYF

size: .
D: TRBD1
V: TRBV7-2
J: TRBJ1-2
DNA: TGTGCCAGCAGCTTAGGCGGATCGGGACAGGGTCGTTCTGGCTACACCTTC
CDR3: CASSLGGSGQGRSGYTF

size: .
D: TRBD1
V: TRBV3-1/TRBV3-2
J: TRBJ1-6
DNA: TGTGCCAGCAGCCAAGATCCGGACAGGGCTGATTCACCCCTCCACTTT
CDR3: CASSQDPDRADSPLHF

size: .
D: TRBD1
V: TRBV19
J: TRBJ1-5
DNA: TGTGCCAGTAAACTCGACAGGGCACTCAATCAGCCCCGGCATTTT
CDR3: CASKLDRALNQPRHF

size: .
D: .
V: TRBV5-1
J: TRBJ2-6
DNA: TGCGCCAGCAGCTCCCGGGTCTCTGGGGCCAACGTCCTGACTTTC
CDR3: CASSSRVSGANVLTF

size: .
D: .
V: TRBV18
J: TRBJ1-6
DNA: TGTGCCAGCTCCCTGACGAGACAGGAGAATTCACCCCTCCACTTT
CDR3: CASSLTRQENSPLHF

size: .
D: TRBD1
V: TRBV20-1
J: TRBJ2-7
DNA: TGCAGTGCTAGTCGTCCGGGACAGGGGGCCTACGAGCAGTACTTC
CDR3: CSASRPGQGAYEQYF

size: .
D: .
V: TRBV19
J: TRBJ2-7
DNA: TGTGCCAGTAGTATACCCGGACAGCTCTACGAGCAGTACTTC
CDR3: CASSIPGQLYEQYF

size: .
D: .
V: TRBV27
J: TRBJ1-1
DNA: TGTGCCAGCGGTCCGGGACAATACACTGAAGCTTTCTTT
CDR3: CASGPGQYTEAFF

size: .
D: TRBD1
V: TRBV5-1
J: TRBJ1-2
DNA: TGCGCCAGCAGCGATACAGGGGTAACCTATGGCTACACCTTC
CDR3: CASSDTGVTYGYTF

size: .
D: .
V: TRBV20-1
J: TRBJ2-1
DNA: TGCAGTGCTAGTCGGGCGGGGTTGAATGAGCAGTTCTTC
CDR3: CSASRAGLNEQFF

size: .
D: .
V: TRBV9
J: TRBJ2-1
DNA: TGTGCCAGCAGCTTAGGGGTTAGCGGCTCCTACAATGAGCAGTTCTTC
CDR3: CASSLGVSGSYNEQFF

size: .
D: TRBD1
V: TRBV7-6
J: TRBJ1-4
DNA: TGTGCCAGCAGCCGCGGGGACAGGGAACGGCGGGAAAAACTGTTTTTT
CDR3: CASSRGDRERREKLFF

size: .
D: .
V: TRBV11-3
J: TRBJ2-1
DNA: TGTGCCAGCAGCCCTAAGTGGCCAGGCCACAATGAGCAGTTCTTC
CDR3: CASSPKWPGHNEQFF

size: .
D: .
V: TRBV27
J: TRBJ2-5
DNA: TGTGCCAGCAGGAGGAGGGCGGCAGAGACCCAGTACTTC
CDR3: CASRRRAAETQYF

size: .
D: TRBD1
V: TRBV19
J: TRBJ1-6
DNA: TGTGCCAGTAGTCTGGGACAGAGTAATTCACCCCTCCACTTT
CDR3: CASSLGQSNSPLHF

size: .
D: TRBD1
V: TRBV7-9
J: TRBJ1-2
DNA: TGTGCCAGCAGCCCCGGGACAGGATCCTTATCGGGTGGCTACACCTTC
CDR3: CASSPGTGSLSGGYTF

size: .
D: TRBD1
V: TRBV18
J: TRBJ2-3
DNA: TGTGCCAGCTCAAGTTGGGACAGGGAGACAGATACGCAGTATTTT
CDR3: CASSSWDRETDTQYF

size: .
D: .
V: TRBV28
J: TRBJ1-1
DNA: TGTGCCAGCAGTTTGGGGGGATGGGGCACTGAAGCTTTCTTT
CDR3: CASSLGGWGTEAFF

size: .
D: TRBD1
V: TRBV5-5
J: TRBJ1-1
DNA: TGTGCCAGCAGCTTGGGAGGGACAGCCGCGACTGAAGCTTTCTTT
CDR3: CASSLGGTAATEAFF

size: .
D: .
V: TRBV2
J: TRBJ1-1
DNA: TGTGCCAGCAGTTACTCCGCGTCGAACACTGAAGCTTTCTTT
CDR3: CASSYSASNTEAFF

size: many
D: .
V: TRBV19
J: TRBJ1-4
DNA: TGTGCCAGTAATCAGTTTGCTAATGAAAAACTGTTTTTT
CDR3: CASNQFANEKLFF

size: .
D: .
V: TRBV6-2/TRBV6-3
J: TRBJ2-7
DNA: TGTGCCAGCAGCGACCCAGGGACCTACGAGCAGTACTTC
CDR3: CASSDPGTYEQYF

size: .
D: .
V: TRBV3-1/TRBV3-2
J: TRBJ1-1
DNA: TGTGCCAGCACCCCACAGGGCCATGGGACTGAAGCTTTCTTT
CDR3: CASTPQGHGTEAFF

size: .
D: TRBD2
V: TRBV10-1
J: TRBJ2-1
DNA: TGCGCCAGCAGTGGGGGGACTAGCGGAGGTGAGCAGTTCTTC
CDR3: CASSGGTSGGEQFF

size: .
D: .
V: TRBV12-3/TRBV12-4
J: TRBJ1-1
DNA: TGTGCCAGCAGTTTTAGTAGCACAGGAGAAGCTTTCTTT
CDR3: CASSFSSTGEAFF

size: .
D: .
V: TRBV28
J: TRBJ2-1
DNA: TGTGCCAGCAGATTTGAGGGGGGGAGCTCCTACAATGAGCAGTTCTTC
CDR3: CASRFEGGSSYNEQFF

size: once
D: .
V: TRBV29-1
J: TRBJ2-3
DNA: TGCAGCGTTGCATACAGGGCGGACACAGATACGCAGTATTTT
CDR3: CSVAYRADTDTQYF

size: .
D: .
V: TRBV2
J: TRBJ1-6
DNA: TGTGCCAGCAGTTTGGACATTAGTTCACCCCTCCACTTT
CDR3: CASSLDISSPLHF

size: .
D: TRBD1
V: TRBV14
J: TRBJ1-2
DNA: TGTGCCAGCAGCCAAGATCGCGGGACAGGGTCCGGCTACACCTTC
CDR3: CASSQDRGTGSGYTF

size: many
D: .
V: TRBV5-8
J: TRBJ2-5
DNA: TGTGCCAGCAGCCAGGGCGGGGTCTTGGGGGAGACCCAGTACTTC
CDR3: CASSQGGVLGETQYF

size: .
D: .
V: TRBV10-3
J: TRBJ2-2
DNA: TGTGCCATCAGTGAGTCGGCGGGGATCGACGGGGAGCTGTTTTTT
CDR3: CAISESAGIDGELFF

size: .
D: TRBD1
V: TRBV7-3
J: TRBJ2-1
DNA: TGTGCCAGCAGCTTCGGGACAGGGGGCGATGAGCAGTTCTTC
CDR3: CASSFGTGGDEQFF

size: once
D: TRBD1
V: TRBV27
J: TRBJ2-2
DNA: TGTGCCAGCAGGACGGGACAGGGTTTCCCCGGGGAGCTGTTTTTT
CDR3: CASRTGQGFPGELFF

size: .
D: TRBD2
V: TRBV9
J: TRBJ2-1
DNA: TGTGCCAGCAGCCACCCGGCTAGCGGGAATGATGAGCAGTTCTTC
CDR3: CASSHPASGNDEQFF

size: .
D: TRBD1
V: TRBV7-9
J: TRBJ1-5
DNA: TGTGCCAGCAGCGCGGACAGGAGCAATCAGCCCCAGCATTTT
CDR3: CASSADRSNQPQHF

size: once
D: .
V: TRBV5-4
J: TRBJ2-7
DNA: TGTGCCAGCAGCTCGTCACGCACGGGGTACGAGCAGTACTTC
CDR3: CASSSSRTGYEQYF

size: .
D: .
V: TRBV5-1
J: TRBJ2-1
DNA: TGCGCCAGCAGCATTGGAACGAGGGAATTGGGCAATGAGCAGTTCTTC
CDR3: CASSIGTRELGNEQFF

size: .
D: .
V: TRBV11-3
J: TRBJ1-5
DNA: TGTGCCACGCGCTACGTTATTTTCGCTCCCAATCAGCCCCAGCATTTT
CDR3: CATRYVIFAPNQPQHF

size: once
D: .
V: TRBV5-1
J: TRBJ2-1
DNA: TGCGCCAGCAGCTTGGCCGGAGTGAGCTCCTACAATGAGCAGTTCTTC
CDR3: CASSLAGVSSYNEQFF

size: .
D: .
V: TRBV3-1/TRBV3-2
J: TRBJ1-1
DNA: TGTGCCAGCTCCTCCACTCGTGAAGCTTTCTTT
CDR3: CASSSTREAFF

size: .
D: .
V: TRBV6-1
J: TRBJ2-7
DNA: TGTGCCAGCAGTGAAGCGCTTCGGGGGGCCCTCTACGAGCAGTACTTC
CDR3: CASSEALRGALYEQYF

size: .
D: .
V: TRBV9
J: TRBJ1-6
DNA: TGTGCCAGCAGCGGAGGGACATCGGGAGGTTCACCCCTCCACTTT
CDR3: CASSGGTSGGSPLHF

size: .
D: TRBD1
V: TRBV5-1
J: TRBJ1-4
DNA: TGCGCCAGCAGCACCGGGACAGCTAATGAAAAACTGTTTTTT
CDR3: CASSTGTANEKLFF